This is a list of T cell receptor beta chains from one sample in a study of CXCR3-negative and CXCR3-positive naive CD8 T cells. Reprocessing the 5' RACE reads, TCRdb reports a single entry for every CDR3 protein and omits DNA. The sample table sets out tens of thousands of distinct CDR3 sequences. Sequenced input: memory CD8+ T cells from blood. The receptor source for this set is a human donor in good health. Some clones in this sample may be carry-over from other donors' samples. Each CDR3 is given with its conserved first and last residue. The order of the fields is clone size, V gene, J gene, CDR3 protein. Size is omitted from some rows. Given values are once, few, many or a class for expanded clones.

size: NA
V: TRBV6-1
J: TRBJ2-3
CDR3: CASMGLAGNTDTQYF

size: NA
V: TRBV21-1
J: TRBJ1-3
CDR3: CASSYEDSISGNTIYF

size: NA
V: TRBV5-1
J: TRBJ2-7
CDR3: CASVPISVNEQYF

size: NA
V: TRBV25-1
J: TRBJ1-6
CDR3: CASSEGAGRAMTPLHF

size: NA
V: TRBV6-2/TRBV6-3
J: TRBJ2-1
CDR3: CASSGDNEQFF

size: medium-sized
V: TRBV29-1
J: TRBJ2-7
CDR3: CSAAGTDPYEQYF

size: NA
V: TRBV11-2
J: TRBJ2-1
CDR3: CASSLDSGGSSYNEQFF

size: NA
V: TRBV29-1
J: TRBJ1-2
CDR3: CSVRDPGIGGYTF

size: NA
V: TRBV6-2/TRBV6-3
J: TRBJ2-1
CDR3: CASSDNKDRGDEQFF

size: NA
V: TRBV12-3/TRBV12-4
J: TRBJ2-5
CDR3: CASTNYPMTQQETQYF